Included here is one T cell receptor beta chain sequence, with context. Antigen: not known. One junction end does not reproduce the germline sequence, and a read error may be involved. It was with a sample-barcoded 5' primer and a J-beta primer mix that a second PCR of roughly 7 to 11 cycles was run. Each cDNA molecule was tagged by a template-switch adaptor that had 12 random nucleotides. TCRdb re-called the 5' RACE reads with MiXCR, one entry per CDR3 protein. Altogether roughly 720,000 distinct CDR3 sequences are present, 40% to 65% being singletons, with the ten largest covering about two fifths. The data originate from a study of blood T cells in healthy people across ages. General study findings and limits: Donors of long life had a larger count of naive CD4+ cells and greater diversity than aged donors. Samples with more naive T cells showed higher observed beta diversity. Older age went with lower TCR beta diversity per million T cells, in a roughly linear way.

CDR1 is SGHRS, CDR2 YFSETQ, per germline. This CDR3 region has 13 residues. This chain links TRBV5-1 with TRBJ1-2; tentatively, D is TRBD1 (5 bases). Sequenced sample: blood. This receptor was obtained from a man older than 75 in good health. CDR3 DNA: TGTGCCAGCAGTTTAGCGGCGGGGGACGGCTACACCTTC. It translates to CASSLAAGDGYTF.